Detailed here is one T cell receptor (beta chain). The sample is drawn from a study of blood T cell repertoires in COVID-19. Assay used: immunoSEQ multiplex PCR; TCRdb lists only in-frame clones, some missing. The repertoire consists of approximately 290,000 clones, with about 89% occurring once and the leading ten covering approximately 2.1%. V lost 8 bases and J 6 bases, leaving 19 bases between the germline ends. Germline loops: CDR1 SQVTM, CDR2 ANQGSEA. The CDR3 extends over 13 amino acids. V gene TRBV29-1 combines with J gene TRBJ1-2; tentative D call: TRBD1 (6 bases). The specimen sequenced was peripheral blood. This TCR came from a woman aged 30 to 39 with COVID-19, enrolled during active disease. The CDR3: CSTYRDPGDGYTF. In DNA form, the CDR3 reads TGCAGCACATACAGGGACCCCGGGGATGGCTACACCTTC.